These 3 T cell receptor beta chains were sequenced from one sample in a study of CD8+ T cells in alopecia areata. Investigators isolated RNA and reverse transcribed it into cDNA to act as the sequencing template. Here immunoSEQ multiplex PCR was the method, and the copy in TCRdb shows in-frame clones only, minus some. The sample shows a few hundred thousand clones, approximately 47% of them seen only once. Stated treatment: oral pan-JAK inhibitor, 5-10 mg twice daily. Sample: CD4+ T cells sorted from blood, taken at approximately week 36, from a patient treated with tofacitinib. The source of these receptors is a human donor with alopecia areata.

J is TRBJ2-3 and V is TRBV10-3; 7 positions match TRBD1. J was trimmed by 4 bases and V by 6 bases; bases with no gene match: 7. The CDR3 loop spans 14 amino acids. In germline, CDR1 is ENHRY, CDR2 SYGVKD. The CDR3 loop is CAIRPSTGADTQYF. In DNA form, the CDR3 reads TGTGCCATCAGGCCTTCAACAGGGGCAGATACGCAGTATTTT.

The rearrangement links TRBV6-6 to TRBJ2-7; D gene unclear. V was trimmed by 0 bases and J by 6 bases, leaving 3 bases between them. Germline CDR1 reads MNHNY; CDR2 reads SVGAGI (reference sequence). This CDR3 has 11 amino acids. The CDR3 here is CASSYSFEQYF. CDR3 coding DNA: TGTGCCAGCAGTTACTCTTTCGAGCAGTACTTC.

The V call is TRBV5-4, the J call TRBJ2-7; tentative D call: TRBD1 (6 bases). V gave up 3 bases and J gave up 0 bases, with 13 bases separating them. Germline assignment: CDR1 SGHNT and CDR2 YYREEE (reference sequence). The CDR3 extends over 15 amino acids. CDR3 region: CASSSSGRGSYEQYF. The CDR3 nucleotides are TGTGCCAGCAGCTCCTCGGGCAGGGGCTCCTACGAGCAGTACTTC.